The present entry profiles one T cell receptor beta chain with its context. The data were obtained in a study of shared clonotypes between healthy human individuals. CDR1 and CDR2 (germline): MNHNS, SASEGT. This CDR3 is built from 15 residues. Between the trimmed V and J ends, which lost 2 bases and 5 bases, there was a span of 15 bases. Sequencing was performed with immunoSEQ multiplex PCR; in TCRdb, only in-frame clones are kept and a portion is missing. The table lists 1,400,000 or so clones, about 98.5% of them singletons. The sequenced sample consisted of naive CD4+ T cells sorted from blood. Subset meaning: CD45RA+ positively selected. The chain uses TRBV6-1 and TRBJ1-2; D possibly corresponds to TRBD1 (6 bases). The receptor's source is a young man in good health. CDR3 in DNA: TGTGCCAGCAGTGAATGGGGAGGGGGTCGGTATGGCTACACCTTC. Its translation: CASSEWGGGRYGYTF.